A single T cell receptor beta chain is shown here with its context. Its antigen is not known. This sample is drawn from a study of OX40 agonist ivuxolimab in advanced cancers. The wider study: Three patients, one with hepatocellular carcinoma and two with cutaneous melanoma, achieved partial responses. Study outcomes and limitations: Nonresponders, in some cases, also had low normalized T-cell clonal expansion.

Autoimmune disease history or systemic immunosuppression excluded patients. Blood samples were obtained at baseline, cycle 4 day 1, and cycle 7 day 1. The CDR3 has 14 residues. Germline CDR1 is SGHRS and CDR2 is YFSETQ. Only in-frame clones appear in the TCRdb table, and some are missing; sequencing was by immunoSEQ multiplex PCR. The table has about 20,000 clones, approximately 86% seen once; the top ten hold about a sixth. The gene calls are TRBV5-1 and TRBJ2-5; D is possibly TRBD1 or TRBD2 (6 bases each). The J call could be wrong; TRBJ2-7 is a better fit for the DNA end. This sequence was found in an adult with an advanced solid tumor such as melanoma, head and neck, liver or kidney cancer. The starting material was CD4+ or CD8+ T cells sorted from blood, obtained in a trial of the OX40 agonist ivuxolimab. The CDR3 sequence is CASRGGGGSYEQYF. DNA for the CDR3: TGCGCCAGCAGAGGAGGGGGAGGCTCCTACGAGCAGTACTTC.